This T cell receptor beta chain was identified during a study of shared clonotypes between healthy human individuals. Findings and caveats of the study: A small donor pool kept down the genetic and exposure-history diversity that was represented. Depth was large, yet rarefaction showed that sorted-subset sequencing was incomplete.

Data came from immunoSEQ multiplex PCR; TCRdb stores just in-frame clones and leaves some out. The table includes 500,000 or so clones, 90% to 96% detected once. Turning to this clone: Antigen unknown. Sequence at one end of the junction differs from germline and may be a read error. Other DNA sequences in the same sample also yield this CDR3.

The CDR3 runs 15 residues. The V gene's germline CDR1 is SEHNR and CDR2 FQNEAQ (reference sequence). The specimen sequenced was naive CD4+ T cells sorted from blood. Subset meaning: CD45RA+ positively selected. The genes are TRBV7-9 and TRBJ1-2, with TRBD1 as a possible D gene (5 bases). This clonotype was obtained from a young woman in good health. Written as DNA, the CDR3 is TGTGCCAGCAACTTAGGGGACCAGGACCCCTATGGCTACACCTTC. It codes for CASNLGDQDPYGYTF. The variable domain in full, with the rest retrieved from reference TRBV7-9 and TRBJ1-2, is DTGVSQNPRHKITKRGQNVTFRCDPISEHNRLYWYRQTLGQGPEFLTYFQNEAQLEKSRLLSDRFSAERPKGSFSTLEIQRTEQGDSAMYLCASNLGDQDPYGYTFGSGTRLTVV.